This entry lists 20 T cell receptor beta chains sequenced from one sample in a study of T-cell reconstitution after alpha-beta-depleted transplantation in children (dated by TCRdb to the mid-2010s). The treatment or condition label here, explained by the study, means: allogeneic hematopoietic cell transplantation with graft depleted of TCRalphabeta T cells and CD19 B cells. Library prep was done by PCR. Sequenced using an Illumina HiSeq 2500. To normalize quantification of the TCRbeta repertoire, the TCR libraries were built with molecular barcoding that relied on unique molecular identifiers. TCRdb's own reprocessing of the public reads used fastp at Q25 and MiXCR and kept productive beta chains. CDR3 protein duplicates are merged, each entry listing the most common genes and DNA. The sample table holds over 400,000 distinct CDR3 sequences, of which 43% were seen once. Around 29% of the sample comes from the top ten.

The sample consisted of PBMCs, taken before TCRalphabeta/CD19-depleted stem cell transplant. Source of these receptors: a girl aged 2 to 10 with aplastic anemia, due to receive a stem cell transplant.

This clonotype was counted only a few times. CDR3 protein: CASSAPIAGGYNEQFF. CDR3 bases: TGTGCCAGCAGTGCCCCGATAGCGGGGGGCTACAATGAGCAGTTCTTC. The chain carries TRBV9 and TRBJ2-1; 10 bases align to TRBD2. The germline V gene encodes CDR1 SGDLS and CDR2 YYNGEE. V dropped 5 bases and J dropped 3; count of bases not matched to a gene: 8. CDR3 size: 16 residues.

This clonotype was seen a few times. V gene TRBV15 combines with J gene TRBJ1-2; D is undetermined. The CDR3 has 12 amino acids. The germline V gene encodes CDR1 LNHNV and CDR2 YYDKDF (reference sequence). The V end lost 0 bases, the J end lost 5 bases, and 4 bases lay between the germline ends. The CDR3 region is CATSREGYGYTF. CDR3 nucleotide sequence: TGTGCCACCAGCAGAGAGGGTTATGGCTACACCTTC.

This clonotype showed up just a few times. The CDR3 nucleotides read TGCGCCAGCAGCTTGAATTTTCGGGAGCCCCCCAGACGGACCTACAATGAGCAGTTCTTC. Its protein is CASSLNFREPPRRTYNEQFF. V gene TRBV5-1 combines with J gene TRBJ2-1; possibly TRBD2 for D (6 bases). From germline, CDR1 is SGHRS and CDR2 YFSETQ. Deletions cut 1 base from V and 2 bases from J, with 25 bases between. This CDR3 is built from 20 residues.

This clonotype showed up just a few times. The chain couples TRBV5-1 to TRBJ2-3; 10 nucleotides match TRBD2. V trimming: 2 bases; J trimming: 0 bases; junction bases outside the gene matches: 15. Germline loops: CDR1 SGHRS, CDR2 YFSETQ. CDR3 size: 20 residues. The chain's CDR3 is CASSLRGSPSGRSSTDTQYF. The DNA for the CDR3 is TGCGCCAGCAGCTTACGTGGTTCGCCTAGCGGGAGATCTAGCACAGATACGCAGTATTTT.

The V gene is TRBV27, the J gene TRBJ2-5; D remains unclear. CDR1 MNHEY and CDR2 SMNVEV come from the germline V gene (reference sequence). The V end was cut by 0 bases, the J end by 10 bases, with 12 bases between. The CDR3 length is 13 residues. The CDR3, as DNA: TGTGCCAGCAGTTTATCTCCGAGGTTGAGCCAGTACTTC. As protein: CASSLSPRLSQYF.

The sample holds many counts of this clonotype. The V call is TRBV12-3 or TRBV12-4, the J call TRBJ2-1; TRBD1 matches 8 bases. This CDR3 contains 20 residues. With 6 bases clipped from V and 0 bases from J, the junction kept 19 bases outside the gene matches. This CDR3 reads CASSLTGGIRQASSYNEQFF. CDR3 coding DNA: TGTGCCAGCAGCCTAACAGGGGGAATACGGCAAGCAAGCTCCTACAATGAGCAGTTCTTC.

For this clonotype: An end of the junction differs from the germline gene, which may be a read error. This chain links TRBV30 with TRBJ2-5; perhaps TRBD1 as D (6 bases). The CDR3 totals 14 residues. In germline, CDR1 is GTSNPN, CDR2 SVGIG (reference sequence). CDR3 in amino acids: CAWRRGMLQETHYF. The CDR3, as DNA: TGTGCCTGGAGAAGGGGGATGTTGCAAGAGACCCATTACTTC.

This CDR3 reads CSARVSGSTTEQYF. CDR3 coding DNA: TGCAGTGCTAGAGTGAGCGGTTCTACCACCGAGCAGTACTTC. The rearrangement links TRBV20-1 to TRBJ2-7; D may be TRBD2 (5 bases). CDR1 is DFQATT and CDR2 is SNEGSKA in the germline V gene (reference sequence). The CDR3 has 14 amino acids. Deletions cut 1 base from V and 6 bases from J, with 16 bases between.

This chain uses TRBV12-3 or TRBV12-4 with TRBJ2-6; 8 bases align to TRBD1. With 7 bases clipped from V and 2 bases from J, the junction kept 7 bases outside the gene matches. The CDR3 loop spans 16 amino acids. DNA of the CDR3: TGTGCCAGCAAGCCACAGGGGGGCGCTGGGGCCAACGTCCTGACTTTC. This gives the protein CASKPQGGAGANVLTF.

This clonotype was observed at least ten times. V is TRBV28 and J is TRBJ1-2, with TRBD1 as a possible D gene (6 bases). Germline V gives CDR1 MDHEN, CDR2 SYDVKM. Trimming took off 5 bases at V and 0 bases at J, with 10 bases between the two ends. The CDR3 loop spans 14 amino acids. The CDR3 is CASSLRGPNYGYTF. The CDR3 DNA is TGTGCCAGCAGTCTCAGGGGACCTAACTATGGCTACACCTTC.

This clonotype showed up just a few times. This rearrangement joins TRBV5-4 to TRBJ2-1; D is possibly TRBD2 (5 bases). There are 15 residues in the CDR3. CDR1 and CDR2 from the germline V gene are SGHNT and YYREEE (reference sequence). Trimming removed 0 bases from V and 8 bases from J, with 15 bases in between. The CDR3 sequence: CASSLEAGGRDEQFF. The CDR3 region has the DNA TGTGCCAGCAGCTTGGAGGCAGGAGGTCGGGATGAGCAGTTCTTC.

This rearrangement joins TRBV30 to TRBJ1-2; perhaps TRBD1 as D (6 bases). The V end was cut by 0 bases, the J end by 7 bases, with 12 bases between. Germline CDR1 and CDR2: GTSNPN and SVGIG (reference sequence). The CDR3 consists of 13 residues. CDR3 region: CAWSVQGLAGYTF. For the CDR3, the DNA is TGTGCCTGGAGTGTTCAGGGGTTAGCTGGCTACACCTTC.

This clonotype was observed at least ten times. The chain combines TRBV12-3 or TRBV12-4 with TRBJ1-4, with no clear D. Trimming took 7 bases from V and 3 from J, leaving 18 bases between them. This CDR3 has 16 amino acids. The CDR3 bases are TGTGCCAGCACTGTCGGCAGTTCGAGGGCTAATGAAAAACTGTTTTTT. The encoded protein is CASTVGSSRANEKLFF.

For this clonotype: This may come from a read error, since a much larger clone is one base off. This chain uses TRBV7-9 with TRBJ2-7, with D perhaps TRBD2 (5 bases). Germline assignment: CDR1 SEHNR and CDR2 FQNEAQ (reference sequence). The CDR3 contains 11 residues. The CDR3 here is CASSEGYKQYF. The CDR3 DNA sequence: TGTGCCAGCAGCGAGGGCTACAAGCAGTACTTC. Together with reference TRBV7-9 and TRBJ2-7, the CDR3 gives the full variable domain: DTGVSQNPRHKITKRGQNVTFRCDPISEHNRLYWYRQTLGQGPEFLTYFQNEAQLEKSRLLSDRFSAERPKGSFSTLEIQRTEQGDSAMYLCASSEGYKQYFGPGTRLTVT.

This clonotype was seen more than once but under ten times. This chain connects TRBV3-1 to TRBJ1-1, with 8 bases matching TRBD1. With V trimmed by 4 bases and J by 12 bases, 13 bases remained unmatched. The CDR3 runs to 14 residues. The V gene's germline CDR1 is LGHDT and CDR2 YNNKEL (reference sequence). The CDR3 reads CASSRNRGEGRTFF. The DNA of the CDR3 is TGTGCCAGCAGCCGGAACAGGGGGGAAGGACGAACTTTCTTT.

This clonotype was detected only a few times. The chain couples TRBV5-5 to TRBJ2-7; D gene unclear. The CDR3 is 15 amino acids. Germline V gene sequence: CDR1 SGHKS, CDR2 YYEKEE (reference sequence). Trimming pared 0 bases from V and 2 bases from J, leaving 12 bases between. CDR3 residues: CASSLGPLSTYEQYF. The CDR3 nucleotides read TGTGCCAGCAGCTTGGGGCCCCTATCGACCTACGAGCAGTACTTC.

This chain links TRBV6-1 with TRBJ2-3, with D tentatively TRBD1 (5 bases). The CDR3 extends over 11 amino acids. CDR1 MNHNS and CDR2 SASEGT come from the germline V gene. V lost 8 bases and J lost 6, with 9 bases in between. The CDR3 region is CASQGIDTQYF. In nucleotides, the CDR3 is TGTGCCAGCCAGGGAATTGATACGCAGTATTTT.

This clonotype was seen ten or more times. The V and J genes are TRBV20-1 and TRBJ1-5; 9 nucleotides match TRBD1. The CDR3 length is 17 residues. The V gene end was trimmed by 3 bases and the J gene end by 5 bases; junction bases not matched to a gene: 14. Per the germline V gene, CDR1 is DFQATT and CDR2 is SNEGSKA (reference sequence). This chain's CDR3 is CSASDSGTGKIYQPQHF. DNA of the CDR3: TGCAGTGCTAGCGACTCCGGGACAGGGAAGATCTATCAGCCCCAGCATTTT.

This chain links TRBV11-3 with TRBJ2-1; TRBD2 is a possible D gene (5 bases). The germline V gene has CDR1 SGHNT and CDR2 YENEEA. Trimming removed 1 base at V and 9 bases at J, with 10 bases between. The CDR3 is made up of 13 amino acids. CDR3 DNA sequence: TGTGCCAGCAGCTTAGGGCCGGGGATTGAGCAGTTCTTC. This gives the protein CASSLGPGIEQFF.

This clonotype has only a few counts. The rearrangement links TRBV7-3 to TRBJ2-3; 9 bases map to TRBD2. The length of the CDR3 is 16 residues. The germline CDR1 and CDR2 sequences are SGHTA and FQGTGA. V was clipped by 8 bases and J by 4 bases; unmatched bases: 13. The CDR3 spells CASCRVAGAPPDTQYF. For the CDR3, the DNA is TGTGCCAGCTGTAGGGTAGCGGGGGCCCCCCCAGATACGCAGTATTTT.